This TCR beta chain was obtained from a study of shared clonotypes between healthy human individuals. Across the study: The donor group consisted of a couple of women and a few men, aged 18 to 49. Study results and limitations: Expectations were that clonotype sharing among donors would be affected by sequencing depth. Sampling covered blood only; tissue repertoires likely differ.

Germline V gene sequence: CDR1 SGHRS, CDR2 YFSETQ. The CDR3 runs 15 residues. V dropped 6 bases and J dropped 1 base, with 16 bases sitting between them. CD45RO+ cells were combined with CCR7-negative CD45RA+ TemRA cells to form CD8 memory. The repertoire was sequenced with immunoSEQ multiplex PCR; TCRdb's copy has only in-frame clones and lacks some. The data contain 550,000 to 800,000 clones, less than 95% of them singletons. This clone was counted once. Its target is unknown. The chain joins TRBV5-1 to TRBJ1-1; a possible D gene is TRBD1 (6 bases). This receptor was identified in a man aged 18 to 35 in good health. Some clones in this sample may be carry-over from other donors' samples. Sequencing used memory CD8+ T cells from PBMCs. The subset denotes: CD45RO+ cells pooled with CCR7-negative TemRA cells. CDR3 in DNA: TGCGCCAGCACCGTGGGAGGGGGAGCGAACACTGAAGCTTTCTTT. This codes for CASTVGGGANTEAFF.